The 16 T cell receptor beta chains presented below share a single source sample, sequenced in a study of T cells in Graves' hyperthyroidism and ophthalmopathy. Researchers amplified the TCR beta CDR3 regions from RNA transcripts. TCR CDR3 underwent first-round RT-PCR with the HTBI primer set. Each CDR3 protein gets one entry after TCRdb re-called the multiplex PCR reads with MiXCR. The data hold a few hundred thousand distinct CDR3 sequences, with less than 15% observed a single time. The sequencing input was blood. The receptors were gathered from a man aged 25 to 45 with Graves' hyperthyroidism that later progressed to Graves' ophthalmopathy.

The sample holds many counts of this clonotype. The rearrangement joins TRBV7-9 to TRBJ2-7, with D possibly TRBD1 on 5 matching bases. CDR3 length: 16 residues. Germline lookup yields CDR1 SEHNR and CDR2 FQNEAQ (reference sequence). V dropped 4 bases and J dropped 0 bases, with 16 bases sitting between them. DNA for the CDR3: TGTGCCAGCAGCTCGCACCGAGGACATCTCTCCTACGAGCAGTACTTC. It codes for CASSSHRGHLSYEQYF.

This clonotype was seen many times. The rearrangement joins TRBV19 to TRBJ1-2; D perhaps matches TRBD1 (5 bases). The CDR3 is 13 residues long. Trimming pared 6 bases from V and 4 bases from J, leaving 12 bases between. The V gene's germline CDR1 is LNHDA and CDR2 SQIVND (reference sequence). CDR3 DNA: TGTGCCAGTAGAGAAACGGGGACCTATGGCTACACCTTC. Its translation: CASRETGTYGYTF.

CDR3 bases: TGTGCCAGCAGTTACCAATTCCGGGACACGGGCTCCTACGAGCAGTACTTC. Its protein product is CASSYQFRDTGSYEQYF. The chain has TRBV6-5 and TRBJ2-7; perhaps TRBD1 as D (6 bases). This CDR3 region has 17 residues. Germline V gives CDR1 MNHEY, CDR2 SVGAGI. Trimming took off 2 bases at V and 0 bases at J, with 17 bases between the two ends.

This clonotype was recorded many times. This sequence joins TRBV28 and TRBJ1-1; D unresolved. This CDR3 has 17 amino acids. The V end was cut by 2 bases, the J end by 0 bases, with 16 bases between. From germline, CDR1 is MDHEN and CDR2 SYDVKM. The CDR3 is CASSLPPDGYMNTEAFF. The CDR3 coding sequence is TGTGCCAGCAGTTTACCCCCTGACGGGTATATGAACACTGAAGCTTTCTTT.

This clonotype occurred many times. The V call is TRBV27, the J call TRBJ2-7, with 10 bases matching TRBD2. Germline V gives CDR1 MNHEY, CDR2 SMNVEV (reference sequence). The CDR3 loop spans 14 amino acids. V shed 8 bases, J shed 0 bases, and the junction held 4 bases outside the gene matches. The CDR3 DNA reads as TGTGCCAGCCTACTAGCGGGACGCTCCTACGAGCAGTACTTC. It yields the protein CASLLAGRSYEQYF.

The chain is built from TRBV28 and TRBJ1-2; TRBD1 is a possible D gene (6 bases). Germline V gene lookup returns CDR1 MDHEN and CDR2 SYDVKM. The length of the CDR3 is 16 residues. V lost 4 bases and J 8 bases, leaving 23 bases between the germline ends. The CDR3 region has the DNA TGTGCCAGCAGTTGGGGCACAATCGGGGGGGCTGAGGGCTACACCTTC. Its translation: CASSWGTIGGAEGYTF.

This clonotype was counted many times. The chain carries TRBV20-1 and TRBJ1-1; the D gene is possibly TRBD1 (5 bases). The V end lost 5 bases, the J end lost 0 bases, and 13 bases lay between the germline ends. Germline V lookup: CDR1 DFQATT, CDR2 SNEGSKA (reference sequence). This CDR3 is 14 amino acids long. The CDR3 nucleotides read TGCAGTGCTTCAAAGGGACTCATGAACACTGAAGCTTTCTTT. It codes for CSASKGLMNTEAFF.

Ten or more counts support this clonotype. This sequence joins TRBV12-3 or TRBV12-4 and TRBJ1-1, with D unclear. The CDR3 has 11 amino acids. V lost 3 bases and J lost 5, with 4 bases in between. Here the CDR3 reads CASSFRTEAFF. The DNA of the CDR3 is TGTGCCAGCAGTTTTCGGACTGAAGCTTTCTTT.

Details on this clonotype: A much larger clone differs from this one at a single base, so this may be a read error. This rearrangement joins TRBV7-6 to TRBJ2-5, with 8 nucleotides matching TRBD2. The CDR3 loop spans 18 amino acids. Germline V gene sequence: CDR1 SGHVS, CDR2 FNYEAQ. The CDR3 here is CATSLGTPKRGLGETQYF. The DNA of the CDR3 is TGTGCCACCAGCTTAGGGACCCCTAAGCGGGGGTTGGGAGAGACCCAGTACTTC. Full variable domain (outside the CDR3, taken from reference TRBV7-6 and TRBJ2-5): GAGVSQSPRYKVTKRGQDVALRCDPISGHVSLYWYRQALGQGPEFLTYFNYEAQQDKSGLPNDRFSAERPEGSISTLTIQRTEQRDSAMYRCATSLGTPKRGLGETQYFGPGTRLLVL.

The sample holds a few counts of this clonotype. The chain links TRBV30 to TRBJ2-2, with D tentatively TRBD1 (7 bases). Germline V gene data show CDR1 as GTSNPN and CDR2 as SVGIG (reference sequence). V was trimmed by 5 bases and J by 1 base, leaving 8 bases between them. This CDR3 spans 13 amino acids. CDR3 bases: TGTGCCTGGCAGGGGGGGAACACCGGGGAGCTGTTTTTT. Encoded protein: CAWQGGNTGELFF.

In its sample, this clonotype was seen many times. The CDR3 protein is CASSLTEASNTEAFF. The CDR3 nucleotides are TGTGCCAGCAGTTTAACTGAGGCCTCTAACACTGAAGCTTTCTTT. V and J are TRBV12-3 or TRBV12-4 and TRBJ1-1; no firm D call. The CDR3 is made up of 15 amino acids. The ends were cut back, 2 bases at V and 2 bases at J, with 12 bases in the middle.

This clonotype has only a few counts. This chain uses TRBV24-1 with TRBJ2-1; D may correspond to TRBD1 or TRBD2 (5 bases each). The CDR3 contains 13 residues. Deletions cut 9 bases from V and 3 bases from J, with 11 bases between. Germline loops: CDR1 KGHDR, CDR2 SFDVKD. The CDR3 sequence is CATSGAIYNEQFF. DNA for the CDR3: TGTGCCACCTCCGGGGCCATCTACAATGAGCAGTTCTTC.

This clonotype was found a few times. The chain joins TRBV27 to TRBJ2-7; the match to TRBD1 covers 9 bases. CDR3 length: 15 residues. The trim removed 6 bases at V and 7 bases at J, leaving 13 bases unmatched. Per the germline V gene, CDR1 is MNHEY and CDR2 is SMNVEV (reference sequence). The CDR3 DNA sequence: TGTGCCAGCAGAAATCCGGGACAGGGAACTAAAGAGCAGTACTTC. This translates into CASRNPGQGTKEQYF.

This clonotype was seen at least ten times. The chain carries TRBV20-1 and TRBJ1-5; TRBD1 matches at 7 bases. Germline CDR1 DFQATT, CDR2 SNEGSKA (reference sequence). V was clipped by 6 bases and J by 4 bases; unmatched bases: 12. CDR3 length: 15 amino acids. The CDR3 here is CSAGGQEVSNQPQHF. The CDR3 region has the DNA TGCAGTGCGGGAGGACAGGAGGTGTCAAATCAGCCCCAGCATTTT.

This clonotype was counted many times. The chain is built from TRBV20-1 and TRBJ1-1; 8 nucleotides line up with TRBD1. After removal of 7 bases from V and 5 bases from J, the junction contained 6 bases not matched to a gene. Germline CDR1 DFQATT, CDR2 SNEGSKA (reference sequence). The CDR3 runs to 12 residues. In DNA form, the CDR3 reads TGCAGTGGTACACAGGGGGATACTGAAGCTTTCTTT. Amino acid sequence: CSGTQGDTEAFF.

This clonotype was detected a few times. The chain recombines TRBV20-1 with TRBJ2-1; tentatively, D is TRBD1 (6 bases). This CDR3 has 16 amino acids. Germline V gives CDR1 DFQATT, CDR2 SNEGSKA (reference sequence). Trimming cost V 3 bases and J 3 bases, with 18 bases left between them. Here the CDR3 reads CSARAGARLVYNEQFF. The DNA of the CDR3 is TGCAGTGCTAGGGCAGGGGCCCGGCTCGTCTACAATGAGCAGTTCTTC.